Each of the 5 T cell receptor beta chains below was sequenced from the same sample in a study of shared clonotypes between healthy human individuals. Assay: immunoSEQ multiplex PCR; the TCRdb copy retains only in-frame clones and omits some. The repertoire has hundreds of thousands of clones, approximately 95% of them found once; the top ten carry 0.095% to 0.14%. CD45RO-negative CD8 cells positively selected for CCR7 made up the naive population, which excluded terminally differentiated effector memory CD45RA+ cells. Sequences were obtained from naive CD8+ T cells sorted from blood. These receptors came from a woman in her 30s in good health.

A word on this clone: Other DNA variants within this sample encode the same CDR3. The genes are TRBV11-2 and TRBJ2-7, with TRBD2 identical over 10 bases. Trimming at V came to 1 base and at J to 3 bases, leaving 3 bases not matched to a gene. The germline V gene has CDR1 SGHAT and CDR2 FQNNGV. CDR3 length: 15 amino acids. In nucleotides, the CDR3 is TGTGCCAGCAGCTTAGGACTAGCGGGCGGCTACGAGCAGTACTTC. Protein product: CASSLGLAGGYEQYF.

V and J are TRBV10-1 and TRBJ2-3, with D maybe TRBD1 (6 bases). Germline V gene sequence: CDR1 WNHNN, CDR2 SYGVQD (reference sequence). This CDR3 region has 15 residues. Trimming removed 7 bases at V and 2 bases at J, with 16 bases between. CDR3 protein: CASTAGAINTDTQYF. The CDR3 nucleotides are TGCGCCAGCACGGCAGGGGCTATAAACACAGATACGCAGTATTTT.

In DNA, the CDR3 is TGTGCCAGCAGTGCGGGACACAACTACGAGCAGTACTTC. Its translation is CASSAGHNYEQYF. The chain is built from TRBV2 and TRBJ2-5, with D possibly being TRBD1 (6 bases). The J call could be wrong; TRBJ2-7 is a better fit for the DNA end. This CDR3 is built from 13 residues. Germline-derived CDR1 and CDR2 are SNHLY and FYNNEI.

The chain recombines TRBV27 with TRBJ1-5, with D unclear. With 3 bases removed from V and 6 bases from J, the gap between germline ends came to 9 bases. CDR3 length equals 13 residues. The germline V gene has CDR1 MNHEY and CDR2 SMNVEV (reference sequence). The DNA of the CDR3 is TGTGCCAGCAGTTTGAGGGATCCTCAGCCCCAGCATTTT. Encoded protein: CASSLRDPQPQHF.

V and J are TRBV9 and TRBJ2-3, with TRBD2 identical over 8 bases. Germline loops: CDR1 SGDLS, CDR2 YYNGEE. The CDR3 has 15 residues. V gave up 3 bases and J gave up 2 bases; unmatched junction bases: 5. The CDR3 coding sequence is TGTGCCAGCAGCGAAACTAGCGGATACACAGATACGCAGTATTTT. This translates into CASSETSGYTDTQYF.